The T cell receptor (beta chain) under discussion was sequenced for a study of blood T cell repertoires in COVID-19. Overall study: Some COVID-19 samples were acute and others convalescent; all came from the United States, Italy and Spain. The cDNA or gDNA used as material had been derived from T cells, B-cell-depleted T cells, or PBMCs.

Methods used by the authors: Cell counts per sample came from amplifying reference gene primers. Data came from immunoSEQ multiplex PCR; TCRdb stores just in-frame clones and leaves some out. That table is the source of V, J and clone size, and D and trimming were worked out from the DNA. The sample yields around 290,000 clones, around nine tenths seen once. The germline V gene has CDR1 LGHDT and CDR2 YNNKEL (reference sequence). V shed 1 base and J shed 5 bases, with 6 bases lying between them. There are 14 residues in the CDR3. Those enrolled in Seattle joined during active infection and were followed longitudinally afterward.

This sequence joins TRBV3-1 (or the pseudogene TRBV3-2) and TRBJ1-6; tentative D call: TRBD1 (6 bases). The sequence derives from a woman in her seventies with COVID-19, enrolled during active disease. Sequenced material: peripheral blood. As DNA, the CDR3 is TGTGCCAGCAGCCAAGGGACAGATAATTCACCCCTCCACTTT. Encoded protein: CASSQGTDNSPLHF.